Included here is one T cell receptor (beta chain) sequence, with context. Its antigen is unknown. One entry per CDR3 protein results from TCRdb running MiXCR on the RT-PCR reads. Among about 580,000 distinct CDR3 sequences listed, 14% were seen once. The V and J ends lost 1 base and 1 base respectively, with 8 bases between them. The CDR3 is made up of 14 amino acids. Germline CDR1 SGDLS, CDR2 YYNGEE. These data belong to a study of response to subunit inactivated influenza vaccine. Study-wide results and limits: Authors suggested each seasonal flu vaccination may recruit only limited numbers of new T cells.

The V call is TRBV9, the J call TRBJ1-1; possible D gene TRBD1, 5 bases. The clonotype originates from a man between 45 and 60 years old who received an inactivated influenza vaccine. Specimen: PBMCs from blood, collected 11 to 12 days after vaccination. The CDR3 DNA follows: TGTGCCAGCAGCGTATCCGGGACGAACACTGAAGCTTTCTTT. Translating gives CASSVSGTNTEAFF.